These 5 T cell receptor beta chains share one sample of origin, sequenced in a study of TIL therapy for anti-PD-1-resistant metastatic lung cancer. The sample's time point: pre-treatment sample, taken before nivolumab and TIL therapy. Sequencing used immunoSEQ v3. Clones were read by immunoSEQ multiplex PCR, and TCRdb kept only the in-frame ones, dropping some. The data contain tens of thousands of clones, 69% of them singletons. This material consisted of blood, taken at baseline. These receptors originate from a person aged 25 to 80 with non-small cell lung cancer.

This clone was counted a few times. The chain carries TRBV9 and TRBJ2-5, with D possibly being TRBD1 (6 bases). The CDR3 is made up of 15 amino acids. V gave up 0 bases and J gave up 5 bases, with 14 bases separating them. The V gene's germline CDR1 is SGDLS and CDR2 YYNGEE. CDR3 region: CASSVVAGVRETQYF. In DNA, the CDR3 is TGTGCCAGCAGCGTAGTGGCAGGGGTTAGGGAGACCCAGTACTTC.

This chain links TRBV5-1 with TRBJ2-3; D is unclear. The CDR3 length is 14 residues. Trimming removed 4 bases from V and 2 bases from J, with 11 bases in between. Germline CDR1 reads SGHRS; CDR2 reads YFSETQ. The CDR3 coding sequence is TGCGCCAGCAGCAAGGAAGGTTTCACAGATACGCAGTATTTT. Residues: CASSKEGFTDTQYF. Full variable domain (missing parts from reference TRBV5-1 and TRBJ2-3): KAGVTQTPRYLIKTRGQQVTLSCSPISGHRSVSWYQQTPGQGLQFLFEYFSETQRNKGNFPGRFSGRQFSNSRSEMNVSTLELGDSALYLCASSKEGFTDTQYFGPGTRLTVL.

The chain has TRBV2 and TRBJ1-3; 7 bases match TRBD1. This CDR3 has 16 residues. V was clipped by 2 bases and J by 8 bases; unmatched bases: 12. CDR1 is SNHLY and CDR2 is FYNNEI in the germline V gene. The CDR3 spells CASSETPWRGRDTIYF. CDR3 in DNA: TGTGCCAGCAGTGAAACCCCGTGGAGGGGGCGGGACACCATATATTTT.

The chain combines TRBV28 with TRBJ2-2, with D possibly being TRBD2 (5 bases). Germline V gene lookup returns CDR1 MDHEN and CDR2 SYDVKM. Trimming took 2 bases from V and 1 from J, leaving 8 bases between them. This CDR3 spans 15 amino acids. The CDR3 nucleotides are TGTGCCAGCAGTTTAGGAGGCGGGAACACCGGGGAGCTGTTTTTT. Translating gives CASSLGGGNTGELFF.

The V gene is TRBV5-1, the J gene TRBJ1-1; D ambiguous. CDR1 is SGHRS and CDR2 is YFSETQ in the germline V gene. The CDR3 has 14 residues. V gave up 1 base and J gave up 5 bases, with 12 bases separating them. The CDR3 nucleotides read TGCGCCAGCAGCTTGCGGCCCTATGGGACTGAAGCTTTCTTT. This sequence encodes CASSLRPYGTEAFF.